This T cell receptor (beta chain) derives from a study of T cell repertoires in cytomegalovirus infection. Study information: Public TCR beta signature analysis indicated the presence of both CMV infection and matching HLA type.

The length of the CDR3 is 14 residues. The germline V and J ends were trimmed by 7 bases and 1 base, with 13 bases remaining between them. CDR1 is SEHNR, CDR2 FQNEAQ, per germline (reference sequence). One entry per CDR3 protein, called by TCRdb with MiXCR from the reads. The sample holds 200,000 to 300,000 distinct CDR3 sequences; approximately 8.3% are singletons and the top ten take roughly 15%. The table lists this clonotype with many counts. Its specificity is unknown. Broader study findings: Dominating the ex vivo response were HLA-C-restricted CMV-specific TCR beta clonotypes. Cumulated frequencies of public TCR beta families served to identify carriers of CMV plus the relevant HLA.

The V gene is TRBV7-9, the J gene TRBJ1-1; no reliable D call. This TCR came from a human donor in good health (CMV status not recorded). Some clones in this sample may be carry-over from other donors' samples. The sequencing input was PBMCs. CDR3 sequence reads: CASTSWAENTEAFF. The CDR3 nucleotides read TGTGCCAGCACCTCATGGGCGGAGAACACTGAAGCTTTCTTT.